Listed below are T cell receptor beta chains from one sample, sequenced in a study of beta chain features in type 1 diabetes. Profiling relied on immunoSEQ multiplex PCR, and the TCRdb table lists in-frame clones only, not all of them. The data contain about 710,000 clones, more than 13% of them singletons. Sequencing input: naive CD4+ T cells from blood. These receptors were obtained from a man younger than 35 with type 1 diabetes. Each CDR3 is given with its conserved first and last residue. A D gene is named only where the DNA matches it firmly. Clone size is given for some rows only: seen once, a few or many times, or a class if the clone is expanded.

CDR3 protein: CASSQDRSTDTQYF; CDR3 DNA: TGTGCCAGCAGCCAAGATCGAAGCACAGATACGCAGTATTTT; V gene: TRBV4-2; J gene: TRBJ2-3; clone size: NA; D gene: NA
CDR3 protein: CAWSVAGGWETQYF; CDR3 DNA: TGTGCCTGGAGTGTAGCGGGGGGCTGGGAGACCCAGTACTTC; V gene: TRBV30; J gene: TRBJ2-5; clone size: NA; D gene: TRBD2
CDR3 protein: CASSTRTGGKDEQYF; CDR3 DNA: TGTGCCAGCAGCACCCGGACAGGGGGCAAAGACGAGCAGTACTTC; V gene: TRBV5-4; J gene: TRBJ2-7; clone size: few; D gene: TRBD1
CDR3 protein: CASGELTANTEAFF; CDR3 DNA: TGTGCCAGCGGGGAATTGACAGCGAACACTGAAGCTTTCTTT; V gene: TRBV2; J gene: TRBJ1-1; clone size: few; D gene: NA
CDR3 protein: CASQDYGYTF; CDR3 DNA: TGTGCCAGCCAGGATTATGGCTACACCTTC; V gene: TRBV28; J gene: TRBJ1-2; clone size: NA; D gene: NA
CDR3 protein: CASSGSGYTF; CDR3 DNA: TGTGCCAGCTCAGGTTCTGGCTACACCTTC; V gene: TRBV18; J gene: TRBJ1-2; clone size: NA; D gene: NA
CDR3 protein: CASSLARSNTGELFF; CDR3 DNA: TGCGCCAGCAGCTTGGCCAGGAGTAACACCGGGGAGCTGTTTTTT; V gene: TRBV5-1; J gene: TRBJ2-2; clone size: NA; D gene: NA
CDR3 protein: CAWSVRGETQYF; CDR3 DNA: TGTGCCTGGAGTGTACGGGGAGAGACCCAGTACTTC; V gene: TRBV30; J gene: TRBJ2-5; clone size: NA; D gene: NA
CDR3 protein: CASSQGGTSREVGNQPQHF; CDR3 DNA: TGTGCCAGCAGCCAAGGGGGTACAAGCAGGGAAGTAGGCAATCAGCCCCAGCATTTT; V gene: TRBV4-2; J gene: TRBJ1-5; clone size: few; D gene: NA
CDR3 protein: CASSKVPQTGPMGEQYF; CDR3 DNA: TGTGCCAGCAGCAAAGTTCCTCAGACCGGGCCTATGGGAGAGCAGTACTTC; V gene: TRBV21-1; J gene: TRBJ2-7; clone size: NA; D gene: NA
CDR3 protein: CASSEGGYPDQPQHF; CDR3 DNA: TGCGCCAGCAGCGAGGGAGGCTACCCCGATCAGCCCCAGCATTTT; V gene: TRBV5-1; J gene: TRBJ1-5; clone size: few; D gene: NA
CDR3 protein: CASSAVRASGGLDTQYF; CDR3 DNA: TGTGCCAGCAGCGCCGTCCGGGCTAGCGGGGGGCTGGATACGCAGTATTTT; V gene: TRBV9; J gene: TRBJ2-3; clone size: NA; D gene: TRBD2
CDR3 protein: CASILNGGTDTQYF; CDR3 DNA: TGTGCCAGCATCCTTAACGGGGGCACAGATACGCAGTATTTT; V gene: TRBV2; J gene: TRBJ2-3; clone size: NA; D gene: NA
CDR3 protein: CASSYGGGYTF; CDR3 DNA: TGTGCCAGCAGTTACGGGGGAGGCTACACCTTC; V gene: TRBV6-5; J gene: TRBJ1-2; clone size: few; D gene: NA
CDR3 protein: CASSSVLGGQETQYF; CDR3 DNA: TGCGCCAGCAGCTCCGTTTTGGGCGGACAAGAGACCCAGTACTTC; V gene: TRBV5-1; J gene: TRBJ2-5; clone size: few; D gene: NA
CDR3 protein: CASSEGDRGLSTNEKLFF; CDR3 DNA: TGTGCCAGCAGTGAAGGGGACAGGGGACTATCAACTAATGAAAAACTGTTTTTT; V gene: TRBV2; J gene: TRBJ1-4; clone size: few; D gene: TRBD1
CDR3 protein: CATSREISEAFF; CDR3 DNA: TGTGCCACCAGCAGAGAGATCAGTGAAGCTTTCTTT; V gene: TRBV15; J gene: TRBJ1-1; clone size: many; D gene: NA
CDR3 protein: CASSFEPPGQGINEQFF; CDR3 DNA: TGCGCCAGCAGCTTCGAGCCTCCGGGGCAGGGAATTAATGAGCAGTTCTTC; V gene: TRBV5-1; J gene: TRBJ2-1; clone size: NA; D gene: NA
CDR3 protein: CASGHRADNSPLHF; CDR3 DNA: TGTGCCAGCGGGCACAGGGCGGATAATTCACCCCTCCACTTT; V gene: TRBV25-1; J gene: TRBJ1-6; clone size: few; D gene: NA
CDR3 protein: CANTHDRGPNSPLHF; CDR3 DNA: TGTGCTAACACACATGACAGGGGACCGAATTCACCCCTCCACTTT; V gene: TRBV12-5; J gene: TRBJ1-6; clone size: NA; D gene: TRBD1
CDR3 protein: CARPGQYNEQFF; CDR3 DNA: TGTGCTAGACCGGGACAGTACAATGAGCAGTTCTTC; V gene: TRBV15; J gene: TRBJ2-1; clone size: few; D gene: TRBD1
CDR3 protein: CASSLGRGQGLTGELFF; CDR3 DNA: TGCGCCAGCAGCTTGGGGCGCGGACAGGGGCTCACCGGGGAGCTGTTTTTT; V gene: TRBV5-1; J gene: TRBJ2-2; clone size: few; D gene: TRBD1
CDR3 protein: CAWSGSPGTGAGYEQYF; CDR3 DNA: TGTGCCTGGAGTGGGTCCCCCGGGACAGGTGCGGGTTACGAGCAGTACTTC; V gene: TRBV30; J gene: TRBJ2-7; clone size: few; D gene: TRBD1
CDR3 protein: CASSLFQETQYF; CDR3 DNA: TGCGCCAGCAGCTTGTTCCAAGAGACCCAGTACTTC; V gene: TRBV5-1; J gene: TRBJ2-5; clone size: NA; D gene: NA
CDR3 protein: CASTRTGEYNGYTF; CDR3 DNA: TGTGCCAGCACCCGGACAGGGGAATACAATGGCTACACCTTC; V gene: TRBV2; J gene: TRBJ1-2; clone size: NA; D gene: TRBD1
CDR3 protein: CASSTWVGEKRFGTEAFF; CDR3 DNA: TGTGCCAGCTCAACTTGGGTGGGCGAAAAGAGATTCGGCACTGAAGCTTTCTTT; V gene: TRBV18; J gene: TRBJ1-1; clone size: few; D gene: NA
CDR3 protein: CSVPFGDMNTEAFF; CDR3 DNA: TGCAGCGTTCCTTTCGGGGACATGAACACTGAAGCTTTCTTT; V gene: TRBV29-1; J gene: TRBJ1-1; clone size: few; D gene: NA
CDR3 protein: CASSFRRGYEQYF; CDR3 DNA: TGTGCCAGCAGCTTTAGGCGTGGATACGAGCAGTACTTC; V gene: TRBV11-2; J gene: TRBJ2-7; clone size: NA; D gene: NA
CDR3 protein: CASSFPISGTAGYTF; CDR3 DNA: TGTGCCAGCAGCTTCCCCATTTCCGGGACAGCAGGCTACACCTTC; V gene: TRBV7-2; J gene: TRBJ1-2; clone size: NA; D gene: TRBD1
CDR3 protein: CAIRSGMGGNEQFF; CDR3 DNA: TGTGCCATCAGGTCGGGGATGGGAGGCAATGAGCAGTTCTTC; V gene: TRBV10-3; J gene: TRBJ2-1; clone size: NA; D gene: NA
CDR3 protein: CASSSIGGLDYGYTF; CDR3 DNA: TGTGCCAGCAGCTCAATTGGAGGTTTAGACTATGGCTACACCTTC; V gene: TRBV13; J gene: TRBJ1-2; clone size: NA; D gene: NA
CDR3 protein: CASRGLAGSNEQFF; CDR3 DNA: TGTGCCAGCAGAGGACTAGCGGGGTCTAATGAGCAGTTCTTC; V gene: TRBV6-4; J gene: TRBJ2-1; clone size: few; D gene: TRBD2
CDR3 protein: CAWSRASEQYF; CDR3 DNA: TGTGCCTGGAGTAGAGCCTCCGAGCAGTACTTC; V gene: TRBV30; J gene: TRBJ2-7; clone size: few; D gene: NA
CDR3 protein: CAWTGNYGYTF; CDR3 DNA: TGTGCCTGGACAGGGAACTATGGCTACACCTTC; V gene: TRBV30; J gene: TRBJ1-2; clone size: few; D gene: NA
CDR3 protein: CASSPPGTPANEQYF; CDR3 DNA: TGTGCTAGCAGCCCCCCCGGGACACCAGCCAACGAGCAGTACTTC; V gene: TRBV7-7; J gene: TRBJ2-7; clone size: NA; D gene: NA
CDR3 protein: CASSDPSSYNEQFF; CDR3 DNA: TGCGCCAGCAGTGACCCGAGCTCCTACAATGAGCAGTTCTTC; V gene: TRBV10-2; J gene: TRBJ2-1; clone size: NA; D gene: NA
CDR3 protein: CSGQTQETQYF; CDR3 DNA: TGCAGCGGACAGACCCAAGAGACCCAGTACTTC; V gene: TRBV20-1; J gene: TRBJ2-5; clone size: NA; D gene: NA
CDR3 protein: CASSVATSRSYNEQFF; CDR3 DNA: TGTGCCAGCAGCGTAGCGACTAGTCGATCTTACAATGAGCAGTTCTTC; V gene: TRBV9; J gene: TRBJ2-1; clone size: few; D gene: NA
CDR3 protein: CATGQGSTGELFF; CDR3 DNA: TGTGCCACCGGACAGGGGAGCACCGGGGAGCTGTTTTTT; V gene: TRBV19; J gene: TRBJ2-2; clone size: NA; D gene: TRBD1
CDR3 protein: CASSLTTGGSGNQPQHF; CDR3 DNA: TGTGCCAGCAGCCTTACGACAGGGGGTTCTGGCAATCAGCCCCAGCATTTT; V gene: TRBV4-2; J gene: TRBJ1-5; clone size: NA; D gene: TRBD1
CDR3 protein: CASNDRGTEYNEQFF; CDR3 DNA: TGTGCCAGCAACGACCGGGGGACAGAGTACAATGAGCAGTTCTTC; V gene: TRBV2; J gene: TRBJ2-1; clone size: NA; D gene: NA
CDR3 protein: CASSATGTTEAFF; CDR3 DNA: TGTGCCAGCAGTGCGACAGGGACCACTGAAGCTTTCTTT; V gene: TRBV27; J gene: TRBJ1-1; clone size: NA; D gene: TRBD1
CDR3 protein: CASSTRTATYEQYF; CDR3 DNA: TGTGCCAGTAGTACCCGGACAGCTACCTACGAGCAGTACTTC; V gene: TRBV19; J gene: TRBJ2-7; clone size: NA; D gene: NA
CDR3 protein: CAISAPARTEAFF; CDR3 DNA: TGTGCCATCTCGGCCCCCGCAAGGACTGAAGCTTTCTTT; V gene: TRBV6-5; J gene: TRBJ1-1; clone size: few; D gene: NA
CDR3 protein: CARVSSGDNEQFF; CDR3 DNA: TGTGCCCGAGTGTCTAGCGGGGACAATGAGCAGTTCTTC; V gene: TRBV30; J gene: TRBJ2-1; clone size: NA; D gene: TRBD2
CDR3 protein: CASSVGGRASYEQYF; CDR3 DNA: TGTGCCAGCAGCGTAGGCGGCAGGGCTTCCTACGAGCAGTACTTC; V gene: TRBV9; J gene: TRBJ2-7; clone size: few; D gene: NA
CDR3 protein: CAWSQIQGGPYEQYF; CDR3 DNA: TGTGCCTGGAGTCAAATCCAGGGAGGGCCCTACGAGCAGTACTTC; V gene: TRBV30; J gene: TRBJ2-7; clone size: NA; D gene: TRBD2
CDR3 protein: CAWSKSGPWGEQFF; CDR3 DNA: TGTGCCTGGAGCAAAAGCGGTCCTTGGGGTGAGCAGTTCTTC; V gene: TRBV30; J gene: TRBJ2-1; clone size: few; D gene: NA
CDR3 protein: CASSSPLRDGGTEAFF; CDR3 DNA: TGTGCCAGCAGTTCCCCCCTCAGGGATGGGGGCACTGAAGCTTTCTTT; V gene: TRBV27; J gene: TRBJ1-1; clone size: NA; D gene: NA
CDR3 protein: CASSVATGGPYNEQFF; CDR3 DNA: TGTGCCAGCAGCGTAGCTACGGGGGGACCGTACAATGAGCAGTTCTTC; V gene: TRBV9; J gene: TRBJ2-1; clone size: few; D gene: TRBD2
CDR3 protein: CASSPDSMNTEAFF; CDR3 DNA: TGTGCCAGCAGCCCGGACAGCATGAACACTGAAGCTTTCTTT; V gene: TRBV7-9; J gene: TRBJ1-1; clone size: NA; D gene: NA